These T cell receptor beta chains were read from a single sample in a study of cytomegalovirus exposure and HLA in healthy donors. Produced via immunoSEQ multiplex PCR; TCRdb's table is partial and in-frame only. The table records 100,000 to 120,000 clones, about three quarters of them present only once. Sequencing was done on a sample of PBMCs. The receptors originated from a male donor in good health and CMV-seronegative. Both conserved end residues are part of each CDR3. The order of the fields is D gene, V gene, clone size, J gene, CDR3 DNA, CDR3 protein. A D gene is named only where the DNA matches it firmly. Size is omitted from some rows. Given values are once, few, many or a class for expanded clones.

TRBD1	TRBV9	-	TRBJ2-2	TGTGCCAGCAGCGTAGAGGGACAGGTTACCGGGGAGCTGTTTTTT	CASSVEGQVTGELFF
-	TRBV7-2	-	TRBJ2-2	TGTGCCAGCAGCTTAGCCAGCGTTGGTGCCGGGGAGCTGTTTTTT	CASSLASVGAGELFF
TRBD1	TRBV30	-	TRBJ1-2	TGTGCCTGGAGTGTACGGACAGGGTTGGGCTACACCTTC	CAWSVRTGLGYTF
-	TRBV5-4	once	TRBJ2-5	TGTGCCAGCAGTACACAAGAGACCCAGTACTTC	CASSTQETQYF
-	TRBV7-2	-	TRBJ1-2	TGTGCCAGCAGCTCAGGTCGCCTTTATGGCTACACCTTC	CASSSGRLYGYTF
TRBD1	TRBV28	-	TRBJ2-6	TGTGCCAGCAGTCTGCTCCTACAGGGGTCAGGTGGGGCCAACGTCCTGACTTTC	CASSLLLQGSGGANVLTF
TRBD2	TRBV27	-	TRBJ2-7	TGTGCCAGCAGTTTGTCGAGCGGGATTCCCTACGAGCAGTACTTC	CASSLSSGIPYEQYF
-	TRBV5-4	-	TRBJ2-3	TGTGCCAGCAGCTTTATGGACTACCCAGGCACAGATACGCAGTATTTT	CASSFMDYPGTDTQYF
TRBD2	TRBV5-4	-	TRBJ2-3	TGTGCCAGCAGCCGCCCCGCGGGAGGGTCAGATACGCAGTATTTT	CASSRPAGGSDTQYF
TRBD2	TRBV5-4	-	TRBJ2-5	TGTGCCAGCAGCTGGGGACTAGCGGGTTCTCAAGAGACCCAGTACTTC	CASSWGLAGSQETQYF
TRBD2	TRBV11-2	once	TRBJ2-1	TGTGCCAGCAGCCTACACGGGACTAGCGGCTATGAGCAGTTCTTC	CASSLHGTSGYEQFF
-	TRBV30	-	TRBJ1-5	TGTGCCTGGAGTGTTCGTAATCAGCCCCAGCATTTT	CAWSVRNQPQHF
-	TRBV28	few	TRBJ2-7	TGTGCCAGCACCTCCGGGACTTACTCCTACGAGCAGTACTTC	CASTSGTYSYEQYF
-	TRBV19	-	TRBJ2-3	TGTGCCAGTAGTATGGCCTGGACAAACACAGATACGCAGTATTTT	CASSMAWTNTDTQYF
TRBD2	TRBV2	-	TRBJ2-7	TGTGCCAGCAGCCCGACTAGCGGGCCTTACGAGCAGTACTTC	CASSPTSGPYEQYF
-	TRBV28	-	TRBJ2-7	TGTGCCAGCAAGTTGAGGAACGAGCAGTACTTC	CASKLRNEQYF
TRBD1	TRBV27	-	TRBJ2-3	TGTGCCAGCAGACCACTCGGACAGGGGGTAACAGATACGCAGTATTTT	CASRPLGQGVTDTQYF
TRBD1	TRBV14	-	TRBJ2-7	TGTGCCAGCAGCCAAGCCTCCGGGACAGGGATCTACGAGCAGTACTTC	CASSQASGTGIYEQYF
-	TRBV5-6	few	TRBJ2-7	TGTGCCAGCAGCTTGGTGCGTGCCTACGAGCAGTACTTC	CASSLVRAYEQYF
-	TRBV7-9	-	TRBJ2-7	TGTGCCAGCAGCTCGGGATTTTTCTACGAGCAGTACTTC	CASSSGFFYEQYF
-	TRBV10-1	-	TRBJ2-7	TGCGCCAGCAGTGAGTCCGGCGGTTCCGAGCAGTACTTC	CASSESGGSEQYF
TRBD2	TRBV5-8	-	TRBJ2-7	TGTGCCAGCAGCTTATCTAGCGGGAGCTACGAGCAGTACTTC	CASSLSSGSYEQYF
-	TRBV21-1	-	TRBJ2-4	TGTGCCAGCAGCAAAGACAATACAGAAAACATTCAGTACTTC	CASSKDNTENIQYF
TRBD2	TRBV14	-	TRBJ2-7	TGTGCCAGCAGCCAAGACGAATCGCTTAGCGGGGCCTACGAGCAGTACTTC	CASSQDESLSGAYEQYF